This T cell receptor beta chain was sequenced for a study of T cell changes during pregnancy in multiple sclerosis (dated by TCRdb to the late 2010s). Concerning the study at large: The study looked at changes in the T cell repertoire across pregnancy in women with multiple sclerosis.

With regard to this clone: No antigen is known for it. The sample holds no much larger clone one base away, and base qualities are not on file.

The library was generated by the immunoSEQ multiplex PCR assay. TCRdb limited this immuneACCESS table to in-frame rearrangements with V and J called. A share of clones is missing; checked studies link under half to unresolved V genes, and the rest is unexplained. The sample data list some 30,000 clones, and about 89% of these were observed just once. The ten largest account for roughly 7.4% of the sample. The CDR3 starts with the cysteine, ends with the phenylalanine, and has 15 residues. The DNA shown is the 45-base CDR3, in frame from base 1. Trimming takes 6 bases off V and 7 bases off J; junction bases not matched to a gene: 10. The germline V gene gives CDR1 as MNHEY and CDR2 as SVGAGI.

The source was CD8+ T cells from peripheral blood mononuclear cells, collected before pregnancy. The rearranged segments are TRBV6-5 and TRBJ2-1, and 9 bases in between align with TRBD2. This TCR derives from a female donor with multiple sclerosis, enrolled in a pregnancy study. The encoded CDR3 is CASSFTSGGLNEQFF. The sequenced DNA is TGTGCCAGCAGCTTCACCAGCGGGGGGCTAAATGAGCAGTTCTTC.